This T cell receptor (beta chain) was profiled in a study of blood T cells in healthy people across ages. The V end was cut by 6 bases, the J end by 4 bases, with 13 bases between. This CDR3 spans 12 amino acids. Germline V gene sequence: CDR1 DFQATT, CDR2 SNEGSKA (reference sequence). The second PCR ran about 6 to 12 cycles with a sample-barcoded 5' primer and J-beta primers. All cDNA molecules were each tagged by a template-switch adaptor with 12 random nucleotides. CDR3-containing paired-end reads numbered at least 3 million in each sample. TCRdb itself ran the 5' RACE reads through MiXCR, one entry per CDR3 protein. The repertoire holds roughly 900,000 distinct CDR3 sequences, with roughly 26% as singletons. Study findings and constraints: While age rose, TCR beta diversity per million T cells dropped in a roughly linear way. Donor CMV status was unknown, possibly confounding expanded clonotype changes.

As regards this clonotype: Its target is not known.

V is TRBV20-1 and J is TRBJ2-7, with D perhaps matching TRBD1 or TRBD2 (5 bases each). The source material was blood. The TCR originated in a woman older than 75 in good health. The chain's CDR3 is CSAWDGTYEQYF. The CDR3 DNA follows: TGCAGTGCATGGGACGGAACTTACGAGCAGTACTTC.